A selection of T cell receptor beta chains follows, all from one sample in a study of OX40 agonist ivuxolimab in advanced cancers. TCRdb's table, derived via immunoSEQ multiplex PCR, lists solely in-frame clones and lacks some. The sample consists of about 150,000 clones, 75% to 95% of them appearing once. The material sequenced was CD4+ or CD8+ T cells sorted from blood, taken in a trial of the OX40 agonist ivuxolimab. All receptors derive from an adult with an advanced solid tumor such as melanoma, head and neck, liver or kidney cancer. CDR3s include the opening cysteine and the closing phenylalanine or tryptophan. The D gene is left open where the match is weak. Not all rows give a size; the values are once, few, many and, for expanded clones, a class.

v_gene	d_gene	j_gene	abundance	CDR3aa	CDR3nt
TRBV6-5	NA	TRBJ1-3	NA	CASRGREGPGNTIYF	TGTGCCAGCAGAGGCCGTGAGGGGCCTGGAAACACCATATATTTT
TRBV19	TRBD1	TRBJ2-2	NA	CASSIVGGQNTGELFF	TGTGCCAGTAGTATAGTAGGGGGCCAGAACACCGGGGAGCTGTTTTTT
TRBV19	NA	TRBJ1-4	NA	CASSKDARGPSLEKLFF	TGTGCCAGTAGTAAGGACGCGAGAGGACCCTCCTTGGAAAAACTGTTTTTT
TRBV28	NA	TRBJ1-3	NA	CAVQTVGGNTIYF	TGTGCCGTGCAGACAGTTGGTGGAAACACCATATATTTT
TRBV18	NA	TRBJ2-7	NA	CASARGQSHEQYF	TGTGCCAGCGCACGGGGGCAGAGCCACGAGCAGTACTTC
TRBV27	NA	TRBJ2-2	once	CASSYTGELFF	TGTGCCAGCAGCTACACCGGGGAGCTGTTTTTT
TRBV19	TRBD1	TRBJ1-1	NA	CASSAPGTVNTEAFF	TGTGCCAGTAGTGCGCCCGGGACAGTGAACACTGAAGCTTTCTTT
TRBV7-8	TRBD1	TRBJ1-5	NA	CASSLTGDQPQHF	TGTGCCAGCAGTCTAACAGGGGATCAGCCCCAGCATTTT
TRBV30	NA	TRBJ1-5	NA	CAWSGGVPGQPQHF	TGTGCCTGGAGCGGCGGAGTCCCCGGACAGCCCCAGCATTTT
TRBV21-1	NA	TRBJ1-5	once	CASSSWTGWDQPQHF	TGTGCCAGCAGCAGCTGGACAGGGTGGGATCAGCCCCAGCATTTT
TRBV28	TRBD2	TRBJ2-1	NA	CASSLSLAGFNEQFF	TGTGCCAGCAGTTTATCACTAGCGGGATTTAATGAGCAGTTCTTC
TRBV7-2	NA	TRBJ1-1	NA	CASSTGRLGTEAFF	TGTGCCAGCAGCACCGGAAGGTTAGGCACTGAAGCTTTCTTT
TRBV5-6	NA	TRBJ2-3	once	CASSWAGTTSTDTQYF	TGTGCCAGCAGCTGGGCGGGGACCACTAGCACAGATACGCAGTATTTT
TRBV7-3	NA	TRBJ2-1	NA	CASSLDRGAEQFF	TGTGCCAGCAGCTTGGACAGAGGGGCTGAGCAGTTCTTC
TRBV29-1	NA	TRBJ2-7	few	CSASGHSSYEQYF	TGCAGCGCTTCGGGACACAGCTCCTACGAGCAGTACTTC
TRBV21-1	NA	TRBJ2-7	NA	CASSNHEEGNSRPPYEQYF	TGTGCCAGCAGCAACCATGAGGAAGGAAACTCCCGGCCTCCCTACGAGCAGTACTTC
TRBV5-1	NA	TRBJ2-3	NA	CASSLAGERDTQYF	TGCGCCAGCAGCTTGGCGGGAGAGAGAGATACGCAGTATTTT
TRBV7-9	NA	TRBJ2-5	once	CASSPSRPGSETQYF	TGTGCCAGCAGCCCTAGTCGTCCTGGATCAGAGACCCAGTACTTC
TRBV19	NA	TRBJ2-5	once	CASSIGRGVIFQETQYF	TGTGCCAGTAGTATAGGAAGGGGGGTGATTTTCCAAGAGACCCAGTACTTC
TRBV28	NA	TRBJ1-2	NA	CASVSGANYGYTF	TGTGCCAGCGTGTCGGGAGCTAACTATGGCTACACCTTC
TRBV9	NA	TRBJ1-1	few	CASSVAGDGEAFF	TGTGCCAGCAGCGTAGCTGGTGATGGTGAAGCTTTCTTT
TRBV19	TRBD1	TRBJ2-7	NA	CASSIIGTGALGEQYF	TGTGCCAGTAGTATCATCGGGACAGGGGCCCTGGGGGAGCAGTACTTC
TRBV7-3	TRBD2	TRBJ2-3	NA	CASSFSGRAKDTQYF	TGTGCCAGCAGCTTCAGCGGGAGGGCCAAAGATACGCAGTATTTT
TRBV28	NA	TRBJ1-4	NA	CANSDRRANEKLFF	TGTGCCAACAGCGACAGGAGGGCTAATGAAAAACTGTTTTTT
TRBV7-6	NA	TRBJ2-5	NA	CASSAGPLELNRETQYF	TGTGCCAGCAGCGCCGGGCCACTAGAGTTGAATAGGGAGACCCAGTACTTC
TRBV4-3	TRBD2	TRBJ2-1	few	CASSQAASGGNEQFF	TGCGCCAGCAGCCAAGCGGCTAGCGGGGGGAATGAGCAGTTCTTC
TRBV11-3	TRBD2	TRBJ2-5	once	CASSKGSGIAETQYF	TGTGCCAGCAGCAAAGGTAGCGGGATCGCAGAGACCCAGTACTTC
TRBV28	TRBD1	TRBJ1-2	NA	CATGQGAANYGYTF	TGTGCCACCGGACAGGGGGCCGCTAACTATGGCTACACCTTC
TRBV11-2	NA	TRBJ1-2	NA	CASSLGAGSSWGYTF	TGTGCCAGCAGCTTAGGGGCGGGGTCTTCGTGGGGCTACACCTTC
TRBV11-2	NA	TRBJ2-1	NA	CASRVGSSYNEQFF	TGTGCCAGCAGAGTAGGGAGTTCCTACAATGAGCAGTTCTTC
TRBV9	TRBD1	TRBJ1-2	NA	CASSRAPGQVIGAVGYTF	TGTGCCAGCAGCCGCGCGCCGGGACAGGTTATCGGGGCGGTTGGCTACACCTTC
TRBV5-1	NA	TRBJ2-7	once	CASSSGGGSYEQYF	TGCGCCAGCAGCTCTGGAGGGGGTTCCTACGAGCAGTACTTC
TRBV28	NA	TRBJ2-7	NA	CASSPLQGRYEQYF	TGTGCCAGCAGCCCCCTACAGGGTCGGTACGAGCAGTACTTC
TRBV7-6	NA	TRBJ2-4	NA	CASSLAWLILAKNIQYF	TGTGCCAGCAGCTTAGCGTGGTTGATTCTAGCCAAAAACATTCAGTACTTC
TRBV11-3	NA	TRBJ2-1	NA	CASSNHVGGHYNEQFF	TGTGCCAGCAGCAATCACGTGGGGGGGCACTACAATGAGCAGTTCTTC
TRBV6-5	NA	TRBJ2-3	NA	CASSYSGFASTDTQYF	TGTGCCAGCAGTTACTCAGGCTTTGCTAGCACAGATACGCAGTATTTT
TRBV6-5	NA	TRBJ1-5	NA	CASSTGRSQPQHF	TGTGCCAGCAGCACAGGGAGGAGTCAGCCCCAGCATTTT
TRBV7-3	TRBD2	TRBJ2-7	NA	CASSLSPPRASGTWRAPYEQYF	TGTGCCAGCAGCTTAAGCCCCCCGCGGGCTAGCGGGACGTGGCGGGCTCCCTACGAGCAGTACTTC
TRBV27	NA	TRBJ2-3	NA	CASSLNRARTDTQYF	TGTGCCAGCAGTTTAAACAGGGCGAGGACAGATACGCAGTATTTT
TRBV4-3	TRBD1	TRBJ1-2	NA	CASSQVRGQFYGYTF	TGCGCCAGCAGCCAAGTCAGGGGGCAGTTTTATGGCTACACCTTC
TRBV28	NA	TRBJ1-3	NA	CASSLWAGEHSGNTIYF	TGTGCCAGCAGTTTGTGGGCAGGTGAACACTCTGGAAACACCATATATTTT
TRBV10-3	TRBD1	TRBJ1-4	NA	CAISDAGGSEKLFF	TGTGCCATCAGTGATGCAGGGGGTAGTGAAAAACTGTTTTTT
TRBV11-2	TRBD1	TRBJ2-7	NA	CASSPRGLTYEQYF	TGTGCCAGCAGCCCCAGGGGGCTTACCTACGAGCAGTACTTC
TRBV6-5	NA	TRBJ1-6	once	CASSGAANSPLHF	TGTGCCAGCTCGGGGGCAGCTAATTCACCCCTCCACTTT
TRBV7-2	TRBD2	TRBJ2-7	NA	CASSLVHSGRVTYEQYF	TGTGCCAGCAGCTTGGTTCATAGCGGGAGAGTTACCTACGAGCAGTACTTC
TRBV10-1	NA	TRBJ1-1	NA	CASRDWDTEAFF	TGCGCCAGCAGAGACTGGGACACTGAAGCTTTCTTT
TRBV7-2	NA	TRBJ2-7	NA	CASSLRVGGSYEQYF	TGTGCCAGCAGCTTACGGGTCGGAGGGAGCTACGAGCAGTACTTC
TRBV10-2	NA	TRBJ2-2	NA	CASSDWRPEGGELFF	TGCGCCAGCAGTGATTGGAGGCCCGAGGGCGGGGAGCTGTTTTTT
TRBV27	NA	TRBJ2-1	NA	CASSFTTRRGPRSPYNEQFF	TGTGCCAGCAGTTTTACGACCAGGAGAGGCCCTCGGTCTCCCTACAATGAGCAGTTCTTC
TRBV5-8	NA	TRBJ2-5	NA	CASSFPGSRETQYF	TGTGCCAGCAGCTTTCCCGGGAGTAGAGAGACCCAGTACTTC
TRBV9	NA	TRBJ2-1	NA	CASSAGSSYNEQFF	TGTGCCAGCAGCGCAGGAAGCTCCTACAATGAGCAGTTCTTC
TRBV9	TRBD1	TRBJ2-7	NA	CASSVGPLTGNSYEQYF	TGTGCCAGCAGCGTAGGCCCATTGACAGGGAACTCCTACGAGCAGTACTTC
TRBV6-1	TRBD1	TRBJ1-4	NA	CATKGAVGEKLFF	TGTGCCACCAAGGGGGCGGTAGGTGAAAAACTGTTTTTT
TRBV6-6	TRBD1	TRBJ2-5	NA	CASRHTRTGGQETQYF	TGTGCCAGCAGACACACCAGGACAGGGGGGCAAGAGACCCAGTACTTC
TRBV19	NA	TRBJ2-7	NA	CASKVGREGYEQYF	TGTGCCAGTAAAGTAGGAAGAGAGGGCTACGAGCAGTACTTC